Below, one T cell receptor (beta chain) is given with its context. CDR1 is SNHLY and CDR2 is FYNNEI in the germline V gene. There are 15 residues in the CDR3. The sample comes from a study of T cells expressing NK-cell markers. TCRdb reprocessed the 5' RACE reads; each CDR3 protein has one entry and no DNA is given. The sample table includes 350,000 to 500,000 distinct CDR3 sequences. Sequenced input: blood T cells: a sorted CD56 or NKG2C T cell subset, CD4+ or CD8+ T cells, or bulk PBMC T cells (not recorded which). The chain recombines TRBV2 with TRBJ2-1; checking the TCRdb D call of TRBD2 is not possible without DNA. This TCR was recovered from a woman between 18 and 70 years old in good health. CDR3 loop: CASRVLAGGSDEQFF.